Reported below is one TCR beta chain. The sample is drawn from a study of T cells in tuberculosis. The repertoire was sequenced with immunoSEQ multiplex PCR; TCRdb's copy has only in-frame clones and lacks some. This sample has about 40,000 clones, with roughly 95% found just once. Regarding time point: new active TB diagnosis, blood taken before or within 7 days of starting treatment. The sequences come from PBMCs, collected at tuberculosis diagnosis. The TCR sequence derives from an adult with tuberculosis.

The CDR3 DNA is TGCAGCGGTCTACAGGGGAATATACGGGAGCAGTTCTTC. Translating it yields CSGLQGNIREQFF. The chain recombines TRBV29-1 with TRBJ2-1; 7 bases match TRBD1. V dropped 7 bases and J dropped 10; count of bases not matched to a gene: 13. Germline lookup yields CDR1 SQVTM and CDR2 ANQGSEA. This CDR3 is 13 amino acids long.